This TCR beta chain was sequenced during a study of blood T cell repertoires in COVID-19. Study context: COVID-19 samples collected from the United States, Italy and Spain covered acute and convalescent phases.

In the original analysis: For nucleated cells, counts were estimated from reference gene primer amplification. Here immunoSEQ multiplex PCR was the method, and the copy in TCRdb shows in-frame clones only, minus some. V and J calls and clone size follow that table, whereas D and trimming were derived from the DNA. The table lists 120,000 to 150,000 clones, around four fifths of them singletons, with approximately 5% in the top ten. The CDR3 spans 13 residues. Between the trimmed V and J ends, which lost 5 bases and 5 bases, there was a span of 12 bases. CDR1 is SGHTA and CDR2 is FQGTGA in the germline V gene.

The TCR originated in a human donor in a cohort sampled during active COVID-19. The sequencing sample was made of peripheral blood. The V and J genes are TRBV7-3 and TRBJ2-5, with D tentatively TRBD1 (6 bases). The CDR3, as DNA: TGTGCCAGCAGCCAACAGGGAAGGGAGACCCAGTACTTC. It codes for CASSQQGRETQYF.